The 20 T cell receptor beta chains in this list originate from one sample, sequenced in a study of cytomegalovirus exposure and HLA in healthy donors. PCR involved 60 Vbeta and 13 Jbeta primers. Assay: immunoSEQ multiplex PCR; the TCRdb copy retains only in-frame clones and omits some. The top ten hold about 1.4% of the sample, which has a few hundred thousand clones, about 83% seen once. Specimen: PBMCs. These receptors originate from a girl between 10 and 17 years old in good health and CMV-seronegative.

The chain carries TRBV5-1 and TRBJ2-4, with D possibly being TRBD2 (6 bases). The CDR3 is 13 amino acids. CDR1 and CDR2 from the germline V gene are SGHRS and YFSETQ. V lost 0 bases and J lost 8, with 9 bases in between. CDR3 nucleotide sequence: TGCGCCAGCAGCTTGGGAGGAGGGGACATTCAGTACTTC. It encodes CASSLGGGDIQYF.

The chain carries TRBV30 and TRBJ2-7; D possibly corresponds to TRBD1 (6 bases). The CDR3 contains 15 residues. V was shortened by 3 bases and J by 4 bases, with 19 bases between the two germline ends. From germline, CDR1 is GTSNPN and CDR2 SVGIG (reference sequence). DNA for the CDR3: TGTGCCTGGAGGCCGACAGGATCTATGGCTTACGAGCAGTACTTC. It is translated as CAWRPTGSMAYEQYF.

The V call is TRBV11-3, the J call TRBJ1-1; D unresolved. Germline V gene lookup returns CDR1 SGHNT and CDR2 YENEEA. Trimming left V 2 bases short and J 5 bases short, with 15 bases between. This CDR3 is built from 15 residues. CDR3 sequence: CASSLSAGSGTEAFF. CDR3 coding DNA: TGTGCCAGCAGCTTATCAGCAGGCTCAGGTACTGAAGCTTTCTTT.

V is TRBV28 and J is TRBJ1-1; weak D call: TRBD1 (5 bases). The germline V gene encodes CDR1 MDHEN and CDR2 SYDVKM. Trimming pared 6 bases from V and 1 base from J, leaving 9 bases between. The CDR3 loop spans 13 amino acids. CDR3: CASRRQGNTEAFF. CDR3 DNA sequence: TGTGCCAGCAGACGCCAGGGGAACACTGAAGCTTTCTTT.

Only a few counts were recorded for this clone. The gene calls are TRBV7-3 and TRBJ2-5; D is undetermined. The CDR3 is 14 amino acids. V dropped 2 bases and J dropped 5 bases, with 12 bases sitting between them. Germline-derived CDR1 and CDR2 are SGHTA and FQGTGA. The CDR3 here is CASSLGGGRETQYF. CDR3 DNA sequence: TGTGCCAGCAGCTTAGGTGGCGGTCGGGAGACCCAGTACTTC.

The chain has TRBV6-5 and TRBJ2-7; TRBD1 matches at 8 bases. V trimming: 7 bases; J trimming: 6 bases; junction bases outside the gene matches: 8. CDR1 and CDR2 from the germline V gene are MNHEY and SVGAGI. This CDR3 has 13 residues. In nucleotides, the CDR3 is TGTGCCAGCAAACGAGACAGGGGTGGCGAGCAGTACTTC. It is translated as CASKRDRGGEQYF.

CDR3 loop: CASSFLRTAADNQPQHF. The CDR3 bases are TGTGCCAGCAGCTTCCTGAGGACAGCGGCGGATAATCAGCCCCAGCATTTT. The genes are TRBV7-8 and TRBJ1-5; D possibly corresponds to TRBD1 (6 bases). V dropped 3 bases and J dropped 4 bases, with 19 bases sitting between them. Germline CDR1 SGHVS, CDR2 FQNEAQ. This CDR3 contains 17 residues.

V is TRBV6-4 and J is TRBJ2-3; 9 nucleotides align to TRBD1. In germline, CDR1 is MRHNA, CDR2 SNTAGT. The length of the CDR3 is 16 residues. The ends lost 6 bases at V and 3 bases at J; junction bases unmatched: 10. The CDR3 reads CASSPGQGFTTDTQYF. For the CDR3, the DNA is TGTGCCAGCAGCCCGGGACAGGGATTTACTACAGATACGCAGTATTTT.

The rearrangement links TRBV6-6 to TRBJ1-1, with 7 bases identical to TRBD1. The CDR3 is 16 residues long. The germline V gene encodes CDR1 MNHNY and CDR2 SVGAGI (reference sequence). After removal of 0 bases from V and 5 bases from J, the junction contained 9 bases not matched to a gene. This CDR3 reads CASSYSDSRGRTEAFF. DNA of the CDR3: TGTGCCAGCAGTTACTCGGACAGTAGGGGGCGTACTGAAGCTTTCTTT.

This clone has more than one count but fewer than ten. The chain carries TRBV6-5 and TRBJ2-1; tentative D call: TRBD1 (6 bases). Germline loops: CDR1 MNHEY, CDR2 SVGAGI. V lost 3 bases to trimming and J lost 9 bases, with 18 bases between them. This CDR3 has 15 amino acids. The CDR3 DNA reads as TGTGCCAGCAGTTATCGCCTTTCGGGACAATCTGAGCAGTTCTTC. This translates into CASSYRLSGQSEQFF.

Regarding this clone: One end of the junction fails to match germline, which may point to a read error. This specimen includes other DNA sequences encoding the same CDR3. The V and J genes are TRBV28 and TRBJ1-1; D may be TRBD1 (6 bases). The CDR3 runs to 15 residues. Germline CDR1 and CDR2: MDHEN and SYDVKM. The CDR3 nucleotides are TGTGCCAGCAGTTTATGGTTGGAGCGGGACACTGAAGCCTTCTTT. It is translated as CASSLWLERDTEAFF.

This clone was detected once. CDR3 DNA sequence: TGTGCCAGCTCACTGACGTTACAGGATGCTAACTATGGCTACACCTTC. This translates into CASSLTLQDANYGYTF. This chain connects TRBV18 to TRBJ1-2, with D tentatively TRBD1 (5 bases). Germline CDR1 reads KGHSH; CDR2 reads LQKENI. The V end was cut by 4 bases, the J end by 0 bases, with 15 bases between. This CDR3 is built from 16 residues.

For the CDR3, the DNA is TGTGCCAGCAGCACCTGGCAGGGGGGAAACACTGAAGCTTTCTTT. Residues: CASSTWQGGNTEAFF. The V and J genes are TRBV21-1 and TRBJ1-1; the D call in the table, TRBD1, was not verified against the DNA. TRBV21-1 is reported as a pseudogene. This CDR3 spans 15 amino acids.

As regards this clone: Other DNA sequences in the sample encode the same CDR3. CDR3 sequence reads: CASSSPGLNTEAFF. CDR3 sequence (DNA): TGTGCCAGCAGTTCCCCGGGTCTGAACACTGAAGCTTTCTTT. The chain links TRBV28 to TRBJ1-1; D gene ambiguous. This CDR3 has 14 residues. Germline-derived CDR1 and CDR2 are MDHEN and SYDVKM. The ends were cut back, 4 bases at V and 0 bases at J, with 9 bases in the middle.

This chain joins TRBV19 and TRBJ1-5; 10 nucleotides align to TRBD1. The CDR3 has 17 residues. V lost 8 bases, J lost 4 bases, and 14 bases stayed unmatched. Germline V CDR1 and CDR2: LNHDA, SQIVND (reference sequence). CDR3: CASPTGQGVFSNQPQHF. The CDR3 nucleotides are TGTGCCAGTCCAACAGGACAGGGGGTTTTCAGTAATCAGCCCCAGCATTTT.

This clone was observed a few times. The chain employs TRBV5-4 and TRBJ1-2, with 9 bases aligning to TRBD1. In germline, CDR1 is SGHNT, CDR2 YYREEE (reference sequence). CDR3 length equals 14 residues. The V and J ends lost 4 bases and 4 bases, in that order; junction bases with no gene match: 5. CDR3 protein: CASSVGQGTYGYTF. CDR3 coding DNA: TGTGCCAGCAGCGTAGGACAGGGGACCTATGGCTACACCTTC.

This clone was detected once. The V and J genes are TRBV28 and TRBJ2-7; D perhaps matches TRBD1 (6 bases). The CDR3 loop spans 13 amino acids. The germline CDR1 and CDR2 sequences are MDHEN and SYDVKM. The V end lost 6 bases, the J end lost 2 bases, and 11 bases lay between the germline ends. As DNA, the CDR3 is TGTGCCAGCAGCTCAGGGGTCCCCTACGAGCAGTACTTC. Translation gives CASSSGVPYEQYF.

This chain links TRBV6-5 with TRBJ2-1; possible D gene TRBD2, 7 bases. The CDR3 has 15 residues. Per germline, CDR1 MNHEY and CDR2 SVGAGI. Trimming removed 6 bases at V and 7 bases at J, with 19 bases between. In nucleotides, the CDR3 is TGTGCCAGCAGACCGCAAGGTGCGGGGGCTAATGAGCAGTTCTTC. The encoded protein is CASRPQGAGANEQFF.

The rearrangement uses TRBV7-9 and TRBJ1-1; a possible D gene is TRBD1 (5 bases). CDR3 length equals 15 residues. Germline CDR1 and CDR2: SEHNR and FQNEAQ (reference sequence). V lost 1 base, J lost 4 bases, and 13 bases lay in between. Written as DNA, the CDR3 is TGTGCCAGCAGCTTAGGTAGCGGCAGGGCCACTGAAGCTTTCTTT. Protein sequence: CASSLGSGRATEAFF. The variable domain in full, completed from reference TRBV7-9 and TRBJ1-1, reads DTGVSQNPRHKITKRGQNVTFRCDPISEHNRLYWYRQTLGQGPEFLTYFQNEAQLEKSRLLSDRFSAERPKGSFSTLEIQRTEQGDSAMYLCASSLGSGRATEAFFGQGTRLTVV.

The genes are TRBV4-1 and TRBJ1-1; D is perhaps TRBD1 (6 bases). The CDR3 length is 17 residues. Looked up from germline, CDR1 is MGHRA and CDR2 is YSYEKL. Deletions cut 0 bases from V and 1 base from J, with 15 bases between. The CDR3 loop reads CASSQDPGQTKNTEAFF. The CDR3 DNA reads TGCGCCAGCAGCCAAGATCCCGGACAGACTAAGAACACTGAAGCTTTCTTT.